The source of this T cell receptor (beta chain) is a study of T cell repertoires in cytomegalovirus infection. Only a few counts were recorded for this clonotype. Its antigen is unknown. TCRdb re-analysed the reads in MiXCR, keeping a single row per CDR3 protein. This table holds roughly 990,000 distinct CDR3 sequences, approximately 31% found once. Trimming shortened V by 0 bases and J by 0 bases, and 7 bases separated the two germline ends. This CDR3 spans 16 amino acids. CDR1 and CDR2 (germline): SGDLS, YYNGEE. The chain uses TRBV9 and TRBJ1-6, with D uncertain. This TCR was sampled from a human donor in good health (CMV status not recorded). Some clones in this sample may be carry-over from other donors' samples. The sample was cultured CD8+ T cells from PBMCs, taken from culture after CMV antigen stimulation. CDR3 DNA sequence: TGTGCCAGCAGCGTAGTCGCGGACTCCTATAATTCACCCCTCCACTTT. Translating it yields CASSVVADSYNSPLHF.